The 25 T cell receptor beta chains below come from one sample, sequenced in a study of Graves' ophthalmopathy and Graves' hyperthyroidism. RNA served as the template for amplifying TCR beta CDR3 regions. Investigators did first-round RT-PCR with HTBI primers, then second-round multiplex PCR. Each CDR3 protein is one row after TCRdb ran MiXCR on the multiplex PCR reads. The sample lists around 1.1 million distinct CDR3 sequences; around a third were seen once. Sequencing was carried out using peripheral blood or thyroid tissue (not recorded which). These receptors all come from an adult man with Graves' hyperthyroidism.

The chain joins TRBV12-3 or TRBV12-4 to TRBJ1-1, with TRBD1 matching over 7 bases. The CDR3 totals 15 residues. V was clipped by 5 bases and J by 4 bases; unmatched bases: 10. The CDR3 region has the DNA TGTGCCAGCAGTCCGTTGACAGGGACGGGCACTGAAGCTTTCTTT. Translated: CASSPLTGTGTEAFF.

This clonotype was counted between two and nine times. The rearrangement links TRBV29-1 to TRBJ2-2, with 7 bases fitting TRBD1. The CDR3 consists of 11 residues. Germline V gene sequence: CDR1 SQVTM, CDR2 ANQGSEA. Trimming at V came to 4 bases and at J to 8 bases, leaving 1 base not matched to a gene. CDR3 loop: CSVGGQGELFF. As DNA, the CDR3 is TGCAGCGTTGGGGGACAGGGGGAGCTGTTTTTT.

This clonotype was counted a single time. The gene calls are TRBV27 and TRBJ1-5; 9 bases match TRBD1. CDR3 size: 16 residues. The trim removed 4 bases at V and 5 bases at J, leaving 9 bases unmatched. Germline V CDR1 and CDR2: MNHEY, SMNVEV (reference sequence). This chain's CDR3 is CASSYGRGTGYQPQHF. As DNA, the CDR3 is TGTGCCAGCAGTTACGGTAGGGGGACAGGGTATCAGCCCCAGCATTTT.

This clonotype showed up just a few times. The chain combines TRBV7-8 with TRBJ1-3; D is undetermined. Germline CDR1 is SGHVS and CDR2 is FQNEAQ. The V end was cut by 1 base, the J end by 0 bases, with 10 bases between. The CDR3 covers 16 residues. CDR3 sequence (DNA): TGTGCCAGCAGCTTAGAAGCTACCGACTCTGGAAACACCATATATTTT. Its translation: CASSLEATDSGNTIYF. Together with reference TRBV7-8 and TRBJ1-3, the CDR3 gives the full variable domain: GAGVSQSPRYKVAKRGQDVALRCDPISGHVSLFWYQQALGQGPEFLTYFQNEAQLDKSGLPSDRFFAERPEGSVSTLKIQRTQQEDSAVYLCASSLEATDSGNTIYFGEGSWLTVV.

The chain couples TRBV7-8 to TRBJ1-5; tentatively, D is TRBD1 (6 bases). The CDR3 extends over 15 amino acids. V was shortened by 11 bases and J by 6 bases, with 23 bases between the two germline ends. Looked up from germline, CDR1 is SGHVS and CDR2 is FQNEAQ. CDR3 residues: CAWSVGGVRAQPQHF. In DNA, the CDR3 is TGTGCCTGGAGTGTAGGGGGGGTACGCGCTCAGCCCCAGCATTTT.

This clonotype was counted between two and nine times. This rearrangement joins TRBV20-1 to TRBJ2-5, with TRBD2 matching 7 bases. V lost 2 bases to trimming and J lost 5 bases; unmatched junction nucleotides: 5. Germline V CDR1 and CDR2: DFQATT, SNEGSKA (reference sequence). There are 13 residues in the CDR3. CDR3 DNA sequence: TGCAGTGCTAGACAGCGGGGTCGGGAGACCCAGTACTTC. It translates to CSARQRGRETQYF.

The CDR3 nucleotides read TGCAGCGTTGAACAGGACCGGGCAACTAATGAAAAACTGTTTTTT. Protein product: CSVEQDRATNEKLFF. The chain has TRBV29-1 and TRBJ1-4; no clear D. Trimming removed 2 bases at V and 0 bases at J, with 10 bases between. This CDR3 contains 15 residues. Germline V lookup: CDR1 SQVTM, CDR2 ANQGSEA.

Ten or more counts support this clonotype. CDR3 sequence: CASSPGLAGGPYEQYF. CDR3 sequence (DNA): TGTGCCAGCAGCCCAGGACTAGCGGGGGGGCCGTACGAGCAGTACTTC. V and J are TRBV14 and TRBJ2-7; 15 positions match TRBD2. The CDR3 sequence is 16 residues long. The germline V gene has CDR1 SGHDN and CDR2 FVKESK. The J segment lost 4 bases and the V segment lost 4 bases, leaving 5 bases of the junction unmatched.

This clonotype was seen a handful of times. This chain connects TRBV20-1 to TRBJ2-7; 8 nucleotides line up with TRBD1. The ends lost 6 bases at V and 0 bases at J; junction bases unmatched: 7. This CDR3 is 14 amino acids long. Germline V gives CDR1 DFQATT, CDR2 SNEGSKA (reference sequence). Here the CDR3 DNA reads TGCAGTGCCGAGGGGGACAGGACCTCCTACGAGCAGTACTTC. It yields the protein CSAEGDRTSYEQYF.

This chain links TRBV19 with TRBJ1-5, with 9 bases fitting TRBD1. The CDR3 runs to 18 residues. V lost 3 bases, J lost 1 base, and 10 bases stayed unmatched. Germline V gives CDR1 LNHDA, CDR2 SQIVND (reference sequence). The DNA of the CDR3 is TGTGCCAGTAGTATGACGAACAGGGGGCAGATAAGCAATCAGCCCCAGCATTTT. Translation gives CASSMTNRGQISNQPQHF.

This clonotype was counted at least ten times. V gene TRBV9 combines with J gene TRBJ1-6; D might be TRBD1 (5 bases). The CDR3 loop spans 15 amino acids. CDR1 is SGDLS, CDR2 YYNGEE, per germline. V was cut by 2 bases and J by 8 bases, with 14 bases left in between. CDR3 nucleotides: TGTGCCAGCAGCGTGACTGGGCAGGGTCATTCACCCCTCCACTTT. Translating gives CASSVTGQGHSPLHF.

This clonotype appeared many times. The rearrangement uses TRBV2 and TRBJ1-3, with D possibly TRBD1 on 5 matching bases. This CDR3 is built from 13 residues. Germline V lookup: CDR1 SNHLY, CDR2 FYNNEI. V lost 2 bases to trimming and J lost 7 bases, with 9 bases between them. The CDR3 is CASSEPGWNTIYF. The CDR3 DNA reads TGTGCCAGCAGTGAACCAGGGTGGAACACCATATATTTT.

The V gene is TRBV9, the J gene TRBJ2-6, with D perhaps TRBD1 (6 bases). Germline V gene data show CDR1 as SGDLS and CDR2 as YYNGEE. V lost 4 bases and J lost 0, with 11 bases in between. The CDR3 runs 16 residues. CDR3 sequence (DNA): TGTGCCAGCAGCCCTCGGACAGTCTCTGGGGCCAACGTCCTGACTTTC. Its translation: CASSPRTVSGANVLTF. Combining the CDR3 with reference TRBV9 and TRBJ2-6 gives the whole variable domain DSGVTQTPKHLITATGQRVTLRCSPRSGDLSVYWYQQSLDQGLQFLIQYYNGEERAKGNILERFSAQQFPDLHSELNLSSLELGDSALYFCASSPRTVSGANVLTFGAGSRLTVL.

This clonotype was seen many times. The J gene is TRBJ1-5, the V gene TRBV2; perhaps TRBD1 as D (6 bases). The V end lost 6 bases, the J end lost 7 bases, and 19 bases lay between the germline ends. The germline gives CDR1 SNHLY, CDR2 FYNNEI. The CDR3 covers 15 residues. The CDR3 DNA reads as TGTGCCAGCAGAATAGGGGAGACAGGCATACAGCCCCAGCATTTT. This translates into CASRIGETGIQPQHF.

The chain employs TRBV10-3 and TRBJ2-2; TRBD1 matches at 9 bases. This CDR3 is built from 12 residues. Germline CDR1 ENHRY, CDR2 SYGVKD. V lost 11 bases, J lost 6 bases, and 4 bases stayed unmatched. CDR3: CALRTGAGELFF. The DNA for the CDR3 is TGTGCCCTCCGGACAGGGGCCGGGGAGCTGTTTTTT.

This clonotype has at least ten counts. The chain carries TRBV7-2 and TRBJ1-4; 7 bases match TRBD1. V gave up 4 bases and J gave up 8 bases; unmatched junction bases: 10. The CDR3 runs 15 residues. Per germline, CDR1 SGHTA and CDR2 FQGNSA. CDR3 in amino acids: CASSSSGTDNEKLFF. Here the CDR3 DNA reads TGTGCCAGCAGCTCGTCCGGGACAGATAACGAAAAACTGTTTTTT.

Details on this clonotype: A read error is possible here, since a much larger clone lies one base away. This chain joins TRBV7-2 and TRBJ2-5; TRBD2 agrees at 13 bases. The CDR3 contains 15 residues. Unmatched junction bases numbered 5, after V lost 5 bases and J lost 5 bases. In germline, CDR1 is SGHTA, CDR2 FQGNSA. The CDR3 DNA sequence: TGTGCCAGCAGCGGAGGACTAGCGGGAGCTGAGACCCAGTACTTC. This gives the protein CASSGGLAGAETQYF.

This rearrangement joins TRBV19 to TRBJ1-5; 8 positions agree with TRBD1. CDR1 is LNHDA and CDR2 is SQIVND in the germline V gene (reference sequence). The CDR3 extends over 16 amino acids. With V trimmed by 7 bases and J by 5 bases, 13 bases remained unmatched. This CDR3 reads CASIRLGTGRYQPQHF. CDR3 sequence (DNA): TGTGCCAGTATTCGACTCGGGACAGGCCGATATCAGCCCCAGCATTTT. The whole variable domain, filled in from reference TRBV19 and TRBJ1-5, reads DGGITQSPKYLFRKEGQNVTLSCEQNLNHDAMYWYRQDPGQGLRLIYYSQIVNDFQKGDIAEGYSVSREKKESFPLTVTSAQKNPTAFYLCASIRLGTGRYQPQHFGDGTRLSIL.

For this clonotype: The DNA is omitted, as the CDR3 cannot be located on it reliably, and the CDR3 follows TCRdb's listing. The J gene is TRBJ1-4, the V gene TRBV12-3 or TRBV12-4; the table's D gene call, TRBD1, was not cross checked with the DNA. Including both end residues, the CDR3 is 14 amino acids long. The CDR3 here is CASSSNPGMKNCFF.

This clonotype has just one count. A much larger clone lies one base from this, so it may be a read error. The genes are TRBV29-1 and TRBJ1-5, with 9 nucleotides matching TRBD1. The CDR3 is made up of 13 amino acids. V lost 7 bases, J lost 11 bases, and 12 bases stayed unmatched. The germline V gene has CDR1 SQVTM and CDR2 ANQGSEA. CDR3 DNA: TGCAGCGCGTTACAGGGGGCTGAGCAGTCCCAGCATTTT. Its translation is CSALQGAEQSQHF. The full variable domain, completed using reference TRBV29-1 and TRBJ1-5, is SAVISQKPSRDICQRGTSLTIQCQVDSQVTMMFWYRQQPGQSLTLIATANQGSEATYESGFVIDKFPISRPNLTFSTLTVSNMSPEDSSIYLCSALQGAEQSQHFGDGTRLSIL.

This clonotype has more than one count but fewer than ten. The rearrangement uses TRBV7-2 and TRBJ2-7; no clear D gene. This CDR3 has 14 residues. CDR1 and CDR2 from the germline V gene are SGHTA and FQGNSA. V dropped 5 bases and J dropped 3 bases, with 14 bases sitting between them. CDR3 DNA sequence: TGTGCCAGCAGCGCTTTAGACGGATTCTACGAGCAGTACTTC. Its translation is CASSALDGFYEQYF.

V is TRBV10-3 and J is TRBJ1-1, with 7 bases identical to TRBD1. Germline V gene data show CDR1 as ENHRY and CDR2 as SYGVKD. The CDR3 is made up of 15 amino acids. Losses at the gene ends were 6 bases for V and 0 bases for J; bases not matched to a gene: 7. The DNA of the CDR3 is TGTGCCATCAGACAGGGGATTGGAGTGAACACTGAAGCTTTCTTT. This gives the protein CAIRQGIGVNTEAFF.

Notes on this clonotype: At one boundary the junction diverges from the germline segment, which might be a read error. The chain is built from TRBV5-1 and TRBJ2-5; TRBD2 aligns across 10 bases. The CDR3 consists of 16 residues. Germline-derived CDR1 and CDR2 are SGHRS and YFSETQ. The DNA for the CDR3 is TGCGCCAGCAGCCCCCGGGTAGCGGGAGGTGATGAGATCCAGTACTTC. Its protein is CASSPRVAGGDEIQYF.

This clonotype was seen only a few times. The V gene is TRBV9, the J gene TRBJ2-2, with 7 bases fitting TRBD1. Germline CDR1 SGDLS, CDR2 YYNGEE. Germline trimming cut 4 bases from V and 6 bases from J; bases unmatched to any gene: 12. The CDR3 consists of 16 residues. CDR3 loop: CASSLVGQATPGELFF. CDR3 bases: TGTGCCAGCAGCTTGGTTGGACAGGCGACCCCCGGGGAGCTGTTTTTT.

In its sample, this clonotype was seen a few times. Without the conserved terminal phenylalanine or tryptophan, this CDR3 likely stems from a read error. The limits of the CDR3 on the DNA are not certain, so only TCRdb's listed CDR3 is given. The V call is TRBV10-3, the J call TRBJ1-3. The length of the CDR3 is 8 amino acids, counting both ends. Germline V lookup: CDR1 ENHRY, CDR2 SYGVKD. The CDR3 region is CASSFRLA.